The clone carrying this T cell receptor (beta chain) was detected a few times. This sample was taken from a study of blood T cell repertoires in COVID-19. Study processing details: Reference gene primer amplification in the assay estimated nucleated cell counts. Profiled with immunoSEQ multiplex PCR; TCRdb holds only in-frame clones, not every one. V and J calls and clone size come straight from that table; D and trimming were deduced from the DNA. The table records around 230,000 clones, 80% to 90% of them present only once. The specimen sequenced was peripheral blood. The sequence came from a man aged 35 to 55 who had recovered from COVID-19.

CDR3 amino acids: CASRSGTGGNTIYF. DNA of the CDR3: TGCGCCAGCAGATCCGGGACAGGTGGAAACACCATATATTTT. The rearrangement uses TRBV5-1 and TRBJ1-3; TRBD1 matches at 8 bases. This CDR3 contains 14 residues. CDR1 is SGHRS, CDR2 YFSETQ, per germline. The ends lost 5 bases at V and 3 bases at J; junction bases unmatched: 4.